One sample yielded the 8 T cell receptor beta chains listed below, sequenced in a study of blood T cell repertoires in COVID-19. Produced via immunoSEQ multiplex PCR; TCRdb's table is partial and in-frame only. The sample holds 390,000 or so clones, roughly 90% seen once. Sample: peripheral blood. These receptor sequences come from a woman aged 25 to 39 with active or convalescent COVID-19.

This chain uses TRBV6-2 or TRBV6-3 with TRBJ1-5, with TRBD1 matching 7 bases. The V gene end was trimmed by 6 bases and the J gene end by 4 bases; junction bases not matched to a gene: 9. The CDR3 totals 15 residues. Looked up from germline, CDR1 is MNHEY and CDR2 is SVGEGT. For the CDR3, the DNA is TGTGCCAGCAGCTCCCAGGGGGTTCTTAATCAGCCCCAGCATTTT. Its translation is CASSSQGVLNQPQHF.

V usage is TRBV2 and J usage is TRBJ1-2; D remains unclear. The CDR3 spans 13 residues. Per germline, CDR1 SNHLY and CDR2 FYNNEI. V gave up 11 bases and J gave up 4 bases, with 17 bases separating them. For the CDR3, the DNA is TGTGCCCAATCGGTCGGGGAAGGCTATGGCTACACCTTC. It yields the protein CAQSVGEGYGYTF.

The V and J genes are TRBV18 and TRBJ1-4; D unclear. V was clipped by 6 bases and J by 0 bases, with 11 bases between them. The germline V gene has CDR1 KGHSH and CDR2 LQKENI. This CDR3 is 15 amino acids long. CDR3 nucleotide sequence: TGTGCCAGCTCGAGGTCGGATGCAACTAATGAAAAACTGTTTTTT. Amino acids: CASSRSDATNEKLFF.

The chain links TRBV11-3 to TRBJ1-1, with D maybe TRBD1 (6 bases). Germline V lookup: CDR1 SGHNT, CDR2 YENEEA. This CDR3 has 20 amino acids. V shed 1 base and J shed 0 bases, with 24 bases lying between them. CDR3 protein: CASSLGKRTVNGILNTEAFF. CDR3 DNA: TGTGCCAGCAGCTTAGGGAAACGGACAGTAAATGGTATCCTGAACACTGAAGCTTTCTTT.

The rearrangement links TRBV19 to TRBJ1-3; TRBD1 is a possible D gene (5 bases). This CDR3 contains 16 residues. Deletions cut 4 bases from V and 0 bases from J, with 13 bases between. Germline CDR1 LNHDA, CDR2 SQIVND (reference sequence). This chain's CDR3 is CASSTTGLSSGNTIYF. The CDR3 DNA reads TGTGCCAGTAGTACAACGGGACTCAGCTCTGGAAACACCATATATTTT.

This chain joins TRBV6-5 and TRBJ1-6; D remains ambiguous. V was cut by 3 bases and J by 7 bases, with 7 bases left in between. This CDR3 has 13 residues. Per the germline V gene, CDR1 is MNHEY and CDR2 is SVGAGI. DNA of the CDR3: TGTGCCAGCAGTTATCGGGGAAATTCACCCCTCCACTTT. Amino acid sequence: CASSYRGNSPLHF.

CDR3 region: CASSPIARSGTGYNEQFF. CDR3 bases: TGCGCCAGCAGCCCGATCGCTCGAAGCGGGACCGGATACAATGAGCAGTTCTTC. The chain carries TRBV5-1 and TRBJ2-1; 7 bases map to TRBD2. The germline CDR1 and CDR2 sequences are SGHRS and YFSETQ. V lost 4 bases and J lost 4; bases outside the gene matches: 17. The CDR3 length is 18 residues.

The rearrangement links TRBV27 to TRBJ1-1, with a weak D call TRBD1 (5 bases). Trimming pared 7 bases from V and 1 base from J, leaving 10 bases between. Germline loops: CDR1 MNHEY, CDR2 SMNVEV (reference sequence). This CDR3 contains 13 residues. The CDR3 DNA sequence: TGTGCCAGCACTCCAGACAGGAACACTGAAGCTTTCTTT. It encodes CASTPDRNTEAFF.